The 17 T cell receptor beta chains listed next were all sequenced from one sample in a study of blood T cell repertoires in COVID-19. The table came from immunoSEQ multiplex PCR; TCRdb's copy has only in-frame clones and leaves some out. The repertoire consists of 100,000 or so clones, with 85% to 90% occurring once and the leading ten covering approximately 30%. Sequencing was done on a sample of peripheral blood. All receptors come from an elderly woman with acute or convalescent COVID-19.

DNA for the CDR3: TGTGCCAGCAGCGCAGGGACCACTAGCGGGGGGTTCCAAGAGACCCAGTACTTC. It yields the protein CASSAGTTSGGFQETQYF. This chain connects TRBV3-1 (or the pseudogene TRBV3-2) to TRBJ2-5; 12 nucleotides agree with TRBD2. Looked up from germline, CDR1 is LGHDT and CDR2 is YNNKEL (reference sequence). The CDR3 is made up of 18 amino acids. V dropped 5 bases and J dropped 1; count of bases not matched to a gene: 11.

CDR3 DNA sequence: TGTGCCAGCAGCCTACCGCCGGGACAGGGATACGAGCAGTACTTC. Its protein product is CASSLPPGQGYEQYF. This rearrangement joins TRBV7-6 to TRBJ2-7; TRBD1 matches at 9 bases. V trimming: 5 bases; J trimming: 4 bases; junction bases outside the gene matches: 9. CDR3 length: 15 residues. Germline-derived CDR1 and CDR2 are SGHVS and FNYEAQ.

This clone showed up just a few times. This sequence joins TRBV18 and TRBJ2-1, with a weak D call TRBD2 (7 bases). V dropped 1 base and J dropped 1 base, with 14 bases sitting between them. The CDR3 extends over 17 amino acids. Germline lookup yields CDR1 KGHSH and CDR2 LQKENI. CDR3 sequence reads: CASSPRRGGLSYNEQFF. The CDR3 DNA sequence: TGTGCCAGCTCACCACGGAGGGGGGGCCTGTCCTACAATGAGCAGTTCTTC.

Turning to this clone: The same CDR3 is also encoded by other DNA sequences in this sample. The chain recombines TRBV30 with TRBJ1-6, with D tentatively TRBD1 (5 bases). CDR1 is GTSNPN and CDR2 is SVGIG in the germline V gene (reference sequence). This CDR3 comprises 14 residues. V dropped 0 bases and J dropped 9 bases, with 12 bases sitting between them. CDR3 nucleotides: TGTGCCTGGAGTGTTGGGCAGGGTAGTTCACCCCTCCACTTT. Translation gives CAWSVGQGSSPLHF.

This chain connects TRBV25-1 to TRBJ1-2; weak D call: TRBD1 (5 bases). CDR1 MGHDK and CDR2 SYGVNS come from the germline V gene. The CDR3 length is 14 residues. Between the trimmed V and J ends, which lost 1 base and 8 bases, there was a span of 14 bases. The CDR3 loop is CASSELRGNRGYTF. CDR3 in DNA: TGTGCCAGCAGTGAATTGCGGGGGAACCGGGGCTACACCTTC.

This clone was seen just once. The rearrangement joins TRBV11-3 to TRBJ2-3, with 9 positions matching TRBD1. Germline CDR1 SGHNT, CDR2 YENEEA. Germline trimming cut 1 base from V and 1 base from J; bases unmatched to any gene: 0. CDR3 size: 15 residues. In DNA, the CDR3 is TGTGCCAGCAGCTTAGGGACAGGGGGCACAGATACGCAGTATTTT. This encodes CASSLGTGGTDTQYF.

This rearrangement joins TRBV3-1 (or the pseudogene TRBV3-2) to TRBJ2-7; 8 positions match TRBD2. CDR1 and CDR2 (germline): LGHDT, YNNKEL (reference sequence). V was pared by 8 bases and J by 7 bases, with 19 bases of the junction left unmatched. The CDR3 sequence is 16 residues long. The CDR3 loop reads CASSPTGGTRDGEQYF. The CDR3 region has the DNA TGTGCCAGCTCTCCAACGGGGGGGACAAGGGATGGGGAGCAGTACTTC.

The chain employs TRBV12-3 or TRBV12-4 and TRBJ1-2, with D tentatively TRBD1 (6 bases). V was pared by 6 bases and J by 4 bases, with 12 bases between. This CDR3 spans 13 amino acids. The CDR3 spells CASSITGFYGYTF. In nucleotides, the CDR3 is TGTGCCAGCAGCATAACAGGGTTCTATGGCTACACCTTC.

J is TRBJ2-1 and V is TRBV5-1; TRBD2 matches 12 bases. Germline V gene sequence: CDR1 SGHRS, CDR2 YFSETQ. Trimming at V came to 0 bases and at J to 5 bases, leaving 3 bases not matched to a gene. The CDR3 extends over 16 amino acids. The chain's CDR3 is CASSLGLAGGNNEQFF. The CDR3 nucleotides are TGCGCCAGCAGCTTGGGGCTAGCGGGGGGGAACAATGAGCAGTTCTTC.

The chain combines TRBV6-6 with TRBJ1-6; 10 bases map to TRBD1. Germline CDR1 is MNHNY and CDR2 is SVGAGI (reference sequence). V shed 6 bases and J 7 bases; nucleotides not matched to a gene: 6. The CDR3 totals 15 residues. This chain's CDR3 is CASSRQGATNSPLHF. CDR3 nucleotide sequence: TGTGCCAGCAGCCGACAGGGGGCCACGAATTCACCCCTCCACTTT.

J is TRBJ2-6 and V is TRBV30; 10 nucleotides align to TRBD1. V was pared by 0 bases and J by 1 base, with 9 bases of the junction left unmatched. CDR1 GTSNPN and CDR2 SVGIG come from the germline V gene (reference sequence). The CDR3 consists of 19 residues. The CDR3 DNA follows: TGTGCCTGGAGTGTATTATGGGACAGGGGAGGGTCTGGGGCCAACGTCCTGACTTTC. This codes for CAWSVLWDRGGSGANVLTF. Full variable domain (remainder filled in from reference TRBV30 and TRBJ2-6): SQTIHQWPATLVQPVGSPLSLECTVEGTSNPNLYWYRQAAGRGLQLLFYSVGIGQISSEVPQNLSASRPQDRQFILSSKKLLLSDSGFYLCAWSVLWDRGGSGANVLTFGAGSRLTVL.

The chain has TRBV4-3 and TRBJ1-2; the D gene is possibly TRBD1 (5 bases). This CDR3 has 16 amino acids. Germline V gene lookup returns CDR1 LGHNA and CDR2 YSLEER. Deletions cut 1 base from V and 7 bases from J, with 19 bases between. As DNA, the CDR3 is TGCGCCAGCAGCCAAGTGCTGTCTGGGGGGGAGGGTGGCTACACCTTC. Its protein product is CASSQVLSGGEGGYTF.

This chain uses TRBV28 with TRBJ1-6, with 10 bases fitting TRBD1. Germline-derived CDR1 and CDR2 are MDHEN and SYDVKM. V gave up 4 bases and J gave up 8 bases; unmatched junction bases: 2. The CDR3 consists of 14 residues. CDR3 nucleotide sequence: TGTGCCAGCAGTTGGGGACAGGGGCATTCACCCCTCCACTTT. Translating gives CASSWGQGHSPLHF.

This clone has at least ten counts. The V call is TRBV5-1, the J call TRBJ1-2, with 7 bases aligning to TRBD1. The germline gives CDR1 SGHRS, CDR2 YFSETQ. The CDR3 is made up of 14 amino acids. Unmatched junction bases numbered 4, after V lost 5 bases and J lost 0 bases. The CDR3 coding sequence is TGCGCCAGCAGGGTGGGGACAGCTAACTATGGCTACACCTTC. This sequence encodes CASRVGTANYGYTF.

The rearrangement links TRBV18 to TRBJ2-7, with a possible D match to TRBD2 (5 bases). The CDR3 contains 13 residues. Trimming took off 2 bases at V and 5 bases at J, with 10 bases between the two ends. Looked up from germline, CDR1 is KGHSH and CDR2 is LQKENI. The CDR3 DNA follows: TGTGCCAGCTCACCATTTTTCGGGAACGAGCAGTACTTC. Its translation: CASSPFFGNEQYF.

The chain combines TRBV2 with TRBJ1-1, with D tentatively TRBD1 (5 bases). The CDR3 length is 15 residues. In germline, CDR1 is SNHLY, CDR2 FYNNEI. V dropped 4 bases and J dropped 6 bases, with 18 bases sitting between them. The CDR3 nucleotides read TGTGCCAGCAGTGGTGGGGCAGGACCGCGCGCTGAAGCTTTCTTT. It is translated as CASSGGAGPRAEAFF. Together with reference TRBV2 and TRBJ1-1, the CDR3 gives the full variable domain: EPEVTQTPSHQVTQMGQEVILRCVPISNHLYFYWYRQILGQKVEFLVSFYNNEISEKSEIFDDQFSVERPDGSNFTLKIRSTKLEDSAMYFCASSGGAGPRAEAFFGQGTRLTVV.

The chain links TRBV11-2 to TRBJ2-7; 7 positions agree with TRBD2. The CDR3 consists of 15 residues. Germline values: CDR1 SGHAT, CDR2 FQNNGV. J gave up 0 bases and V 1 base, and 3 bases lay outside the gene matches. CDR3 coding DNA: TGTGCCAGCAGCTTAGCTAGCGGTAGCTCCTACGAGCAGTACTTC. This gives the protein CASSLASGSSYEQYF.